This TCR beta chain is drawn from a study of blood T cells in healthy people across ages. Study-wide results and caveats: In long-lived donors, naive CD4+ cell counts and diversity exceeded those of aged donors.

On this clonotype: The antigen remains undetermined.

Primers used in a second PCR of about 7 to 12 cycles were a sample-barcoded 5' primer and a J-beta primer mix. A 12-random-nucleotide template-switch adaptor tagged each cDNA molecule. TCRdb redid the calling of the 5' RACE reads with MiXCR, one entry per CDR3 protein. The sample lists hundreds of thousands of distinct CDR3 sequences; around half were seen once. V lost 10 bases and J lost 5; bases outside the gene matches: 11. From germline, CDR1 is ENHRY and CDR2 SYGVKD. The CDR3 is 14 residues long. The sample was blood. The TCR comes from an elderly man in good health. V gene TRBV10-3 combines with J gene TRBJ2-1; 7 nucleotides match TRBD1. The CDR3 DNA reads as TGTGCCACCTGCACCGGGACAGCAAACAATGAGCAGTTCTTC. The encoded protein is CATCTGTANNEQFF.